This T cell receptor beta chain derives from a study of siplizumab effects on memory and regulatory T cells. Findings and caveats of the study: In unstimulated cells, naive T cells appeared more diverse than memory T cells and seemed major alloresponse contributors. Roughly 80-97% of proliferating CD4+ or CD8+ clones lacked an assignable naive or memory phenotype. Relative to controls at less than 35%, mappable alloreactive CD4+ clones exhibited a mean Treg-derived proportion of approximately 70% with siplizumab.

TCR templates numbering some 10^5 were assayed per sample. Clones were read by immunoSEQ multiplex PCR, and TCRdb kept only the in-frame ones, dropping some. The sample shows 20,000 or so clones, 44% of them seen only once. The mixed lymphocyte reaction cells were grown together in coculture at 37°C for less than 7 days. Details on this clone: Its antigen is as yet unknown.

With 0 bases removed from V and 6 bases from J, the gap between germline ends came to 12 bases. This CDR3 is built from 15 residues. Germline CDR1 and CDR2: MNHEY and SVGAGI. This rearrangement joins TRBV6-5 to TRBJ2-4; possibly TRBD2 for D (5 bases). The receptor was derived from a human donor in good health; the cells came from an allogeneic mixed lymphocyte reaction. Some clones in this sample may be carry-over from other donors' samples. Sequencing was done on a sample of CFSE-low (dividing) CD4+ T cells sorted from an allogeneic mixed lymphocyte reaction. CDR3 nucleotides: TGTGCCAGCAGTTACTCCGGGGATGGCCTAAACATTCAGTACTTC. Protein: CASSYSGDGLNIQYF.